The 5 T cell receptor beta chains presented below share a single source sample, sequenced in a study of cytomegalovirus exposure and HLA in healthy donors. 13 Jbeta primers and 60 Vbeta primers were used for the PCR. Assay: immunoSEQ multiplex PCR; the TCRdb copy retains only in-frame clones and omits some. The table has 150,000 or so clones, approximately 83% seen once. What was sequenced was PBMCs. These receptors originate from a male donor in good health and CMV-seronegative.

This chain joins TRBV4-2 and TRBJ2-7, with 10 bases lining up with TRBD1. The CDR3 contains 15 residues. Per the germline V gene, CDR1 is LGHNA and CDR2 is YNFKEQ. Germline trimming cut 3 bases from V and 2 bases from J; bases unmatched to any gene: 4. The CDR3 DNA sequence: TGTGCCAGCAGCCAGCCCGGACAGGGGGCCTACGAGCAGTACTTC. Translated: CASSQPGQGAYEQYF.

The chain recombines TRBV29-1 with TRBJ2-7; maybe TRBD1 (6 bases). V dropped 6 bases and J dropped 1 base, with 10 bases sitting between them. CDR3 length: 12 amino acids. CDR1 is SQVTM, CDR2 ANQGSEA, per germline. CDR3 coding DNA: TGCAGCGTCATACAGGGATCCTACGAGCAGTACTTC. Translating gives CSVIQGSYEQYF.

The J gene is TRBJ1-4, the V gene TRBV2; D is ambiguous. From germline, CDR1 is SNHLY and CDR2 FYNNEI. V was clipped by 4 bases and J by 0 bases, with 12 bases between them. The CDR3 is 16 amino acids. CDR3 DNA sequence: TGTGCCAGCAGTGTGGGCCAGGCTGCAACTAATGAAAAACTGTTTTTT. This codes for CASSVGQAATNEKLFF. Full variable domain (outside the CDR3, taken from reference TRBV2 and TRBJ1-4): EPEVTQTPSHQVTQMGQEVILRCVPISNHLYFYWYRQILGQKVEFLVSFYNNEISEKSEIFDDQFSVERPDGSNFTLKIRSTKLEDSAMYFCASSVGQAATNEKLFFGSGTQLSVL.

The chain joins TRBV5-4 to TRBJ2-3, with D unclear. Trimming removed 0 bases from V and 0 bases from J, with 5 bases in between. The CDR3 length is 14 residues. Per germline, CDR1 SGHNT and CDR2 YYREEE (reference sequence). Here the CDR3 reads CASSLVMSTDTQYF. CDR3 coding DNA: TGTGCCAGCAGCTTGGTCATGAGCACAGATACGCAGTATTTT.

This CDR3 is CASSYNQGSYEQYF. In DNA, the CDR3 is TGTGCCAGCAGTTACAACCAGGGCTCCTACGAGCAGTACTTC. This chain uses TRBV6-5 with TRBJ2-7, with D perhaps matching TRBD1 (5 bases). Germline V gene data show CDR1 as MNHEY and CDR2 as SVGAGI. Trimming removed 2 bases at V and 0 bases at J, with 8 bases between. The CDR3 runs 14 residues.